This TCR beta chain was captured in a study of tissue T cells after allogeneic stem cell transplantation. This clone was seen more than once but under ten times. The gene names here belong to mouse. Read data end 1 residue before the CDR3 end; the end is taken from the germline J gene. Stated time point: mouse harvest day 14 after allogeneic transplant. Each mouse received 10^7 T-cell-depleted marrow cells plus 10^6 splenic CD5+ T cells by tail vein. V was clipped by 1 base and J by 7 bases, with 5 bases between them. Germline values: CDR1 SNHLY, CDR2 FYNGKV (reference sequence). There are 11 residues in the CDR3. The table came from immunoSEQ multiplex PCR; TCRdb's copy has only in-frame clones and leaves some out. The data contain approximately 400 clones, more than 40% of them singletons.

The material sequenced was blood. This sequence originates from a female BALB/c mouse given C57BL/6 T cells with graft-versus-host disease after an allogeneic hematopoietic cell transplant. The gene calls are TRBV3 and TRBJ2-7; the D is unclear. The CDR3 DNA, read in part, is TGTGCCAGCAGCTTAGGCTGGGAACAGTAC. Translation: CASSLGWEQY. The whole CDR3 protein reads CASSLGWEQYF.